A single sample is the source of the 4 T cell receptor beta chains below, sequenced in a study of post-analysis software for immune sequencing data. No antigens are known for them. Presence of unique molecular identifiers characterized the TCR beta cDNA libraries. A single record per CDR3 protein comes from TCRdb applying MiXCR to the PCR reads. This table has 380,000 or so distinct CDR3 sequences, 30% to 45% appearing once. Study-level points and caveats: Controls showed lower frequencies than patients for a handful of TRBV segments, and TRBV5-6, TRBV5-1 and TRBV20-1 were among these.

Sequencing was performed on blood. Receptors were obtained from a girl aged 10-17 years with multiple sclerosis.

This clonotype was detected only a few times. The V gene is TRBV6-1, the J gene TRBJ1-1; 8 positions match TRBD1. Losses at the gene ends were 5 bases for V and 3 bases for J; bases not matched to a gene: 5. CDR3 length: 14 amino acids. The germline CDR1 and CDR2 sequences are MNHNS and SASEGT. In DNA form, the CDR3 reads TGTGCCAGCAGTCCCTTACAGGGGGACACTGAAGCTTTCTTT. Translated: CASSPLQGDTEAFF.

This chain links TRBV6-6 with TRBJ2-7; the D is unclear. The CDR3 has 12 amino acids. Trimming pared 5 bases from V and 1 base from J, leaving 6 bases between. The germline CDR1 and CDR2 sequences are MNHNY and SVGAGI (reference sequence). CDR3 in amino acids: CASSHQSYEQYF. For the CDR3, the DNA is TGTGCCAGCAGTCACCAATCCTACGAGCAGTACTTC.

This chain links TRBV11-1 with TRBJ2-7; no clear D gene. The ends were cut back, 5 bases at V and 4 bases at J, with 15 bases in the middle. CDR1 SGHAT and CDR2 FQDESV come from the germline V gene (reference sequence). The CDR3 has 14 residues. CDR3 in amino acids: CASSREVSFYEQYF. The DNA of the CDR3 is TGTGCCAGCAGCCGCGAAGTGTCCTTTTACGAGCAGTACTTC.

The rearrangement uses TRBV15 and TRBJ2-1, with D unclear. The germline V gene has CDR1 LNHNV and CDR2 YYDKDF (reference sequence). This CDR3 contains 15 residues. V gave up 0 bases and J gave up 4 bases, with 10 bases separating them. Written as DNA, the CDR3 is TGTGCCACCAGCAGAGATCCCTCGGGTTACAATGAGCAGTTCTTC. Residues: CATSRDPSGYNEQFF.